The 9 T cell receptor beta chains below come from one sample, sequenced in a study of blood T cell repertoires in COVID-19 (dated by TCRdb to 2018 to 2020). The library was produced with the immunoSEQ multiplex PCR assay. In its TCRdb copy, this immuneACCESS table keeps in-frame sequences only and misses some clones. Where compared with another copy, unresolved V genes explain less than half of these, and the others have no known cause. The sample contains 310,000 or so clones, approximately 92% of them found a single time. The top ten hold around 1.1% of the sample. Sequences were obtained from PBMCs or T cells enriched from blood (not recorded which). These receptor sequences come from a woman aged 30 to 39 who had recovered from COVID-19.

The gene calls are TRBV10-1 and TRBJ2-2; the D is unclear. The CDR3 is 14 residues long. Germline lookup yields CDR1 WNHNN and CDR2 SYGVQD (reference sequence). V lost 1 base, J lost 6 bases, and 9 bases lay in between. The CDR3 nucleotides are TGCGCCAGCAGTGAGTTTGGGCCATCCGGGGAGCTGTTTTTT. This translates into CASSEFGPSGELFF.

The chain carries TRBV28 and TRBJ1-5, with D possibly being TRBD1 (6 bases). V lost 5 bases and J 4 bases, leaving 21 bases between the germline ends. Germline V lookup: CDR1 MDHEN, CDR2 SYDVKM. CDR3 length equals 17 residues. The CDR3 loop is CASSRFRAGAFNQPQHF. As DNA, the CDR3 is TGTGCCAGCAGTAGGTTCCGGGCAGGGGCCTTTAATCAGCCCCAGCATTTT.

The rearrangement links TRBV28 to TRBJ2-1; 13 bases map to TRBD2. The ends lost 6 bases at V and 6 bases at J; junction bases unmatched: 5. This CDR3 has 15 residues. Germline V CDR1 and CDR2: MDHEN, SYDVKM. In DNA, the CDR3 is TGTGCCAGCAGCCCGCGGACTAGCGGGAGCAATGAGCAGTTCTTC. This sequence encodes CASSPRTSGSNEQFF.

The chain is built from TRBV7-9 and TRBJ1-1, with D possibly TRBD1 on 6 matching bases. CDR1 and CDR2 (germline): SEHNR, FQNEAQ (reference sequence). Trimming removed 1 base from V and 4 bases from J, with 13 bases in between. CDR3 length equals 15 residues. The CDR3 reads CASSLGGRSGTEAFF. CDR3 sequence (DNA): TGTGCCAGCAGCTTAGGGGGGCGTAGTGGCACTGAAGCTTTCTTT.

The rearrangement links TRBV7-2 to TRBJ2-7, with D maybe TRBD2 (5 bases). CDR1 is SGHTA and CDR2 is FQGNSA in the germline V gene. V was shortened by 7 bases and J by 2 bases, with 9 bases between the two germline ends. CDR3 length: 12 residues. The CDR3 here is CASTPGTYEQYF. In nucleotides, the CDR3 is TGTGCCAGCACCCCGGGGACCTACGAGCAGTACTTC.

The V and J genes are TRBV2 and TRBJ2-6; tentatively, D is TRBD1 (6 bases). Germline V gene lookup returns CDR1 SNHLY and CDR2 FYNNEI. Trimming stripped 2 bases from V and 0 bases from J, with 17 bases between. The CDR3 has 19 residues. The CDR3 region has the DNA TGTGCCAGCAGTGAAATACTTGCTACAGGGCTCTCTGGGGCCAACGTCCTGACTTTC. Its protein is CASSEILATGLSGANVLTF.

This chain connects TRBV18 to TRBJ2-3; D unresolved. The CDR3 totals 14 residues. V lost 4 bases and J lost 2, with 10 bases in between. Germline CDR1 and CDR2: KGHSH and LQKENI. Here the CDR3 reads CASSLGTITDTQYF. In DNA, the CDR3 is TGTGCCAGCTCACTTGGCACTATCACAGATACGCAGTATTTT.

The chain has TRBV30 and TRBJ1-2, with 10 positions matching TRBD1. There are 15 residues in the CDR3. Germline V gene sequence: CDR1 GTSNPN, CDR2 SVGIG (reference sequence). V shed 1 base and J 1 base; nucleotides not matched to a gene: 3. Written as DNA, the CDR3 is TGTGCCTGGAGTGAGACAGGGGGCGGTAACTATGGCTACACCTTC. The encoded protein is CAWSETGGGNYGYTF.

The chain links TRBV19 to TRBJ1-2, with D unclear. Trimming cost V 10 bases and J 8 bases, with 26 bases left between them. The CDR3 extends over 15 amino acids. Looked up from germline, CDR1 is LNHDA and CDR2 is SQIVND (reference sequence). CDR3 loop: CATYGGGRDPFGYTF. In DNA form, the CDR3 reads TGTGCCACATATGGCGGAGGGCGAGATCCGTTCGGCTACACCTTC. The entire variable domain, with the rest obtained from reference TRBV19 and TRBJ1-2, is as follows: DGGITQSPKYLFRKEGQNVTLSCEQNLNHDAMYWYRQDPGQGLRLIYYSQIVNDFQKGDIAEGYSVSREKKESFPLTVTSAQKNPTAFYLCATYGGGRDPFGYTFGSGTRLTVV.